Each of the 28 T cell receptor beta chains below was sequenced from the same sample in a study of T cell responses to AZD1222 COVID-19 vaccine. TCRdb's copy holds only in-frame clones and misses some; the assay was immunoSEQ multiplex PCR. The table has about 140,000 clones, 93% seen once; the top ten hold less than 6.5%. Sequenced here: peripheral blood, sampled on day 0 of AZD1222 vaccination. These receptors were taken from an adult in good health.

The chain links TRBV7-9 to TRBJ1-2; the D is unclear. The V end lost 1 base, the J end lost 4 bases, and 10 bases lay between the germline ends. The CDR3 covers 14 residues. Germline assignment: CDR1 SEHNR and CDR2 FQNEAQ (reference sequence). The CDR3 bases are TGTGCCAGCAGCTTAGTAGAAGTTTTCTATGGCTACACCTTC. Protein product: CASSLVEVFYGYTF.

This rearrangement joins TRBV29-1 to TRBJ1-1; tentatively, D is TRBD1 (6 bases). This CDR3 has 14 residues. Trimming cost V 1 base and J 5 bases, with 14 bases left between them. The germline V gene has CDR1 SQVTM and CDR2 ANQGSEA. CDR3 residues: CSVEVGQGRTEAFF. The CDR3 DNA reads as TGCAGCGTTGAAGTCGGGCAGGGGCGAACTGAAGCTTTCTTT.

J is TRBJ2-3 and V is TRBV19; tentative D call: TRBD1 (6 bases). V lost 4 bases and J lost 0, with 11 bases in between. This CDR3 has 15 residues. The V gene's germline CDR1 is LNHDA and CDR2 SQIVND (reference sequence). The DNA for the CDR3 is TGTGCCAGTAGTAGAGACAGGAGTAGCACAGATACGCAGTATTTT. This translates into CASSRDRSSTDTQYF.

In nucleotides, the CDR3 is TGCGCCAGCAGCTCCGGGAGGGCAACAGATACGCAGTATTTT. This encodes CASSSGRATDTQYF. V and J are TRBV5-1 and TRBJ2-3; 8 bases line up with TRBD2. Losses at the gene ends were 3 bases for V and 3 bases for J; bases not matched to a gene: 3. Germline CDR1 is SGHRS and CDR2 is YFSETQ. The CDR3 runs to 14 residues.

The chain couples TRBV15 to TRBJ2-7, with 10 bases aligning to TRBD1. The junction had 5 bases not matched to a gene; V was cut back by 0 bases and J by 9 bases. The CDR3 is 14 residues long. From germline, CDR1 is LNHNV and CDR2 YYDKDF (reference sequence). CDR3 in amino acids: CATSRDRQGAWQYF. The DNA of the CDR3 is TGTGCCACCAGCAGAGATCGACAGGGGGCCTGGCAGTACTTC.

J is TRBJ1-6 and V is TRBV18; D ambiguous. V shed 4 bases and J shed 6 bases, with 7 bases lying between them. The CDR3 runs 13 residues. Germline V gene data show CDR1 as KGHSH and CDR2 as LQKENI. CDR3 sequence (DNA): TGTGCCAGCTCACAAAACAGTAATTCACCCCTCCACTTT. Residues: CASSQNSNSPLHF.

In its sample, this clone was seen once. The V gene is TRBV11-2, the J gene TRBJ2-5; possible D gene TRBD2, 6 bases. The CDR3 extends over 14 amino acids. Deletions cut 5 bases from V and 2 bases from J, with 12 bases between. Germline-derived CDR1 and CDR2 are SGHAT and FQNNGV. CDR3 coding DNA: TGTGCCAGCAGCCCCCATCGGGGGCAAGAGACCCAGTACTTC. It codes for CASSPHRGQETQYF.

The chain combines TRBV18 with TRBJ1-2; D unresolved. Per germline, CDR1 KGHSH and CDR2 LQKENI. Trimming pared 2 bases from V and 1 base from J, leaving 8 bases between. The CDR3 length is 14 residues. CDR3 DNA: TGTGCCAGCTCACCAGAAGGTTTTAACTATGGCTACACCTTC. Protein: CASSPEGFNYGYTF. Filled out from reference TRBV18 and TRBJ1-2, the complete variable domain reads NAGVMQNPRHLVRRRGQEARLRCSPMKGHSHVYWYRQLPEEGLKFMVYLQKENIIDESGMPKERFSAEFPKEGPSILRIQQVVRGDSAAYFCASSPEGFNYGYTFGSGTRLTVV.

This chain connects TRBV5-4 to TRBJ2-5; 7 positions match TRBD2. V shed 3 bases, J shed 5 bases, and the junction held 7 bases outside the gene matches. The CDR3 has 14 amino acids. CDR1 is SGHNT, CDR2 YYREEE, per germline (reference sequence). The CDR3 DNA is TGTGCCAGCAGCTCCTCAGGACTAGGGGAGACCCAGTACTTC. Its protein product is CASSSSGLGETQYF.

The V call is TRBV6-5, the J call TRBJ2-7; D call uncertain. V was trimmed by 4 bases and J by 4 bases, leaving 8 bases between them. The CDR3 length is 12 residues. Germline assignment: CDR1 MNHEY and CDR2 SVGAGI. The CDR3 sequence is CASSFSQYEQYF. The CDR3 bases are TGTGCCAGCAGTTTCTCCCAGTACGAGCAGTACTTC.

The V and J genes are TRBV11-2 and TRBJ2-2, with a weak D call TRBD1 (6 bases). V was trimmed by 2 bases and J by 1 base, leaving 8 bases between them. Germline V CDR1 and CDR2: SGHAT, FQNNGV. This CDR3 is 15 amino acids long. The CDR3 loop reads CASSLNRVNTGELFF. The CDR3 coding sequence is TGTGCCAGCAGCTTAAACAGGGTGAACACCGGGGAGCTGTTTTTT.

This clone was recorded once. The CDR3 spells CASSQNTIGRSSGNTIYF. CDR3 DNA: TGTGCCAGCAGTCAAAATACCATCGGACGGTCCTCTGGAAACACCATATATTTT. The V gene is TRBV7-8, the J gene TRBJ1-3, with unresolved D. Germline V gene sequence: CDR1 SGHVS, CDR2 FQNEAQ. Trimming cost V 6 bases and J 0 bases, with 21 bases left between them. The CDR3 totals 18 residues.

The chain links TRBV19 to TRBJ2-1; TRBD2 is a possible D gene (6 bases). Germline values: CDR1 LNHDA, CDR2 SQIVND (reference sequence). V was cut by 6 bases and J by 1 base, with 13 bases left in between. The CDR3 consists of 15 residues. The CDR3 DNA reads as TGTGCCAGTAGGTCCGGGAGTCAATCCTACAATGAGCAGTTCTTC. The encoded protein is CASRSGSQSYNEQFF.

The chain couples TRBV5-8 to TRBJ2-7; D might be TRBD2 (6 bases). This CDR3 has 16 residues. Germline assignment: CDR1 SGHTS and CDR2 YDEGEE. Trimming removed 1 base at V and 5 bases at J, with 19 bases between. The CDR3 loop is CASSLRFRTGVDEQYF. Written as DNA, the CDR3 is TGTGCCAGCAGCTTGAGATTTCGTACGGGGGTAGACGAGCAGTACTTC.

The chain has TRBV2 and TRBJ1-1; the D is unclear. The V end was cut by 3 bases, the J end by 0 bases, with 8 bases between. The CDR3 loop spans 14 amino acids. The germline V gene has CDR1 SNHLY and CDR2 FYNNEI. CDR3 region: CASSESSMNTEAFF. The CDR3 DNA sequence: TGTGCCAGCAGTGAGAGCAGCATGAACACTGAAGCTTTCTTT.

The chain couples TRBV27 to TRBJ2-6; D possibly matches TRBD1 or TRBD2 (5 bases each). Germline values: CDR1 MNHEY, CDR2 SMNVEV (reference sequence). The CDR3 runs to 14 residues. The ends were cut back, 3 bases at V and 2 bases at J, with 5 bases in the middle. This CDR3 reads CASSLGAGANVLTF. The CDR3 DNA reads TGTGCCAGCAGTTTGGGGGCTGGGGCCAACGTCCTGACTTTC.

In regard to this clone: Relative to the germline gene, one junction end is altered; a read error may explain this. The CDR3 here is CASSAQGAHLVF. As DNA, the CDR3 is TGTGCCAGCAGCGCACAGGGGGCTCATTTGGTCTTC. The chain couples TRBV7-3 to TRBJ2-1; the match to TRBD1 covers 9 bases. In germline, CDR1 is SGHTA, CDR2 FQGTGA. This CDR3 is 12 amino acids long.

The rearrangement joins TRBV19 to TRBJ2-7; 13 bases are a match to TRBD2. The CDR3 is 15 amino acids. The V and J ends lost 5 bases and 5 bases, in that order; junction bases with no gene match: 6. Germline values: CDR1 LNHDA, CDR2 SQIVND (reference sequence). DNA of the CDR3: TGTGCCAGTAGTCCCGGACTAGCGGGAGTTAACGAGCAGTACTTC. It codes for CASSPGLAGVNEQYF.

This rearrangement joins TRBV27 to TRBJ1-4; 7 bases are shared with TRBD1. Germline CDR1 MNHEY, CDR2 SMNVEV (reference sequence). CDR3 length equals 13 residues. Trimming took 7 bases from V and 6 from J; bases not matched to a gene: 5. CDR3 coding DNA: TGTGCCAGCACGGGAGGGGGCGATGAAAAACTGTTTTTT. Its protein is CASTGGGDEKLFF.

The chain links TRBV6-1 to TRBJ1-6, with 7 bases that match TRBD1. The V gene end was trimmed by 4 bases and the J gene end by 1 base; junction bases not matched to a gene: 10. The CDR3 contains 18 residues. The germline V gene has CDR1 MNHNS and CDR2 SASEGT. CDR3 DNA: TGTGCCAGCAGTGCTCCCTCAGGGACAGAATCCTATAATTCACCCCTCCACTTT. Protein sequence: CASSAPSGTESYNSPLHF.

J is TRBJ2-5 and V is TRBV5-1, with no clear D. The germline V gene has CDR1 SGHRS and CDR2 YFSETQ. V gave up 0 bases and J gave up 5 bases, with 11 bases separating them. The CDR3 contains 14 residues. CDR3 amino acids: CASSLVGYPETQYF. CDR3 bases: TGCGCCAGCAGCTTGGTCGGCTATCCCGAGACCCAGTACTTC.

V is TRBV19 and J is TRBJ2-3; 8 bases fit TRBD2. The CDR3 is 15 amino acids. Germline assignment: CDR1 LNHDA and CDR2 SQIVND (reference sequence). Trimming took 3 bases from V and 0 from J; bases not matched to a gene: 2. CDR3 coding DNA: TGTGCCAGTAGTATGGTAGCGGGAAGCACAGATACGCAGTATTTT. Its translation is CASSMVAGSTDTQYF.

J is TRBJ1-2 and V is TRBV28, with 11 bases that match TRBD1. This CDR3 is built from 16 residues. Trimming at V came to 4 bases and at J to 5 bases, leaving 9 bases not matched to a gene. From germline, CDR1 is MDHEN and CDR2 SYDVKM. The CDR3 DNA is TGTGCCAGCAGTTCACCGGGACAGGGGGTTCGATATGGCTACACCTTC. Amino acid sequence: CASSSPGQGVRYGYTF.

The CDR3 region is CASSLGPGEGSNEQFF. The CDR3 coding sequence is TGTGCCAGCAGCTTAGGCCCAGGGGAGGGTAGTAATGAGCAGTTCTTC. The chain links TRBV11-1 to TRBJ2-1; possible D gene TRBD2, 7 bases. Trimming shortened V by 1 base and J by 7 bases, and 17 bases separated the two germline ends. The CDR3 length is 16 residues. CDR1 and CDR2 (germline): SGHAT, FQDESV (reference sequence). Full variable domain (missing parts from reference TRBV11-1 and TRBJ2-1): EAEVAQSPRYKITEKSQAVAFWCDPISGHATLYWYRQILGQGPELLVQFQDESVVDDSQLPKDRFSAERLKGVDSTLKIQPAELGDSAMYLCASSLGPGEGSNEQFFGPGTRLTVL.

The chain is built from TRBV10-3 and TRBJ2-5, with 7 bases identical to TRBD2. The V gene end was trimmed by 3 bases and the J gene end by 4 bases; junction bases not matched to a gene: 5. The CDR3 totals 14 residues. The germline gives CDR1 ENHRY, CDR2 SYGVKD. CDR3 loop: CAISEGWEGETQYF. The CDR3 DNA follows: TGTGCCATCAGTGAAGGTTGGGAGGGAGAGACCCAGTACTTC.

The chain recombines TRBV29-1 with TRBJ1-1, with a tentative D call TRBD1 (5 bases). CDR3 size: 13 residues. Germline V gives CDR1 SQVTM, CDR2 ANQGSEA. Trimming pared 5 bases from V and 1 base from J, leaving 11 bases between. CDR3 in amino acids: CSVLGRGNTEAFF. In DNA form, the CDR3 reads TGCAGCGTTTTGGGACGTGGGAACACTGAAGCTTTCTTT.

The CDR3 bases are TGTGCCAGCAGTTTCGGTCAGAACACTGAAGCTTTCTTT. Encoded protein: CASSFGQNTEAFF. The chain uses TRBV27 and TRBJ1-1, with D uncertain. This CDR3 comprises 13 residues. V was trimmed by 3 bases and J by 1 base, leaving 6 bases between them. Germline CDR1 reads MNHEY; CDR2 reads SMNVEV (reference sequence).

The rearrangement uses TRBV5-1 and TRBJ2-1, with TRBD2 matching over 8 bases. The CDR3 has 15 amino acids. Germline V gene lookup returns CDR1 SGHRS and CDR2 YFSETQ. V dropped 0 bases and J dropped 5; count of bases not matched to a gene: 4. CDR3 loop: CASSLVAGQDNEQFF. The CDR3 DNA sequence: TGCGCCAGCAGCTTGGTAGCGGGGCAGGACAATGAGCAGTTCTTC.